The next 22 T cell receptor beta chains were all read from a single sample in a study of blood T cell repertoires in COVID-19. The method was immunoSEQ multiplex PCR; TCRdb's version includes in-frame clones alone and lacks a portion of them. The data show around 40,000 clones, roughly nine tenths seen once. Sequencing used peripheral blood. The receptors originated from a human donor in a cohort sampled during active COVID-19.

V is TRBV18 and J is TRBJ1-5, with a weak D call TRBD1 (5 bases). The germline gives CDR1 KGHSH, CDR2 LQKENI. The CDR3 covers 13 residues. The V gene lost 5 bases and the J gene lost 7 bases, with 12 bases spanning the gap. CDR3 sequence: CASSTQGGQPQHF. Written as DNA, the CDR3 is TGTGCCAGCTCAACCCAGGGTGGACAGCCCCAGCATTTT.

This clone has a handful of counts. The gene calls are TRBV19 and TRBJ2-1, with TRBD2 matching 7 bases. The V and J ends lost 3 bases and 5 bases, in that order; junction bases with no gene match: 13. The germline CDR1 and CDR2 sequences are LNHDA and SQIVND (reference sequence). The CDR3 length is 17 residues. This CDR3 is CASSIEGQAGIDNEQFF. The CDR3 DNA reads as TGTGCCAGTAGTATTGAGGGGCAAGCGGGGATTGACAATGAGCAGTTCTTC.

This chain uses TRBV2 with TRBJ1-2; 9 nucleotides align to TRBD1. V dropped 4 bases and J dropped 5; count of bases not matched to a gene: 5. The germline V gene has CDR1 SNHLY and CDR2 FYNNEI. The CDR3 totals 14 residues. The CDR3 loop reads CASSGGQGRYGYTF. The CDR3 DNA is TGTGCCAGCAGTGGCGGACAGGGGAGGTATGGCTACACCTTC. The complete variable domain, with remaining parts taken from reference TRBV2 and TRBJ1-2, reads EPEVTQTPSHQVTQMGQEVILRCVPISNHLYFYWYRQILGQKVEFLVSFYNNEISEKSEIFDDQFSVERPDGSNFTLKIRSTKLEDSAMYFCASSGGQGRYGYTFGSGTRLTVV.

The chain combines TRBV2 with TRBJ1-2; 9 positions match TRBD1. The CDR3 length is 15 residues. V lost 6 bases, J lost 4 bases, and 9 bases stayed unmatched. The germline gives CDR1 SNHLY, CDR2 FYNNEI. In DNA, the CDR3 is TGTGCCAGCAGCCCCGGGACAGGGTGGTCCTATGGCTACACCTTC. Translating gives CASSPGTGWSYGYTF. Complete variable domain (other parts from reference TRBV2 and TRBJ1-2): EPEVTQTPSHQVTQMGQEVILRCVPISNHLYFYWYRQILGQKVEFLVSFYNNEISEKSEIFDDQFSVERPDGSNFTLKIRSTKLEDSAMYFCASSPGTGWSYGYTFGSGTRLTVV.

This chain uses TRBV4-2 with TRBJ2-1, with 9 nucleotides matching TRBD2. Unmatched junction bases numbered 7, after V lost 0 bases and J lost 10 bases. The CDR3 runs 15 residues. Germline CDR1 is LGHNA and CDR2 is YNFKEQ. The CDR3 spells CASSQDGVAGAEQFF. For the CDR3, the DNA is TGTGCCAGCAGCCAAGATGGGGTAGCGGGGGCCGAGCAGTTCTTC.

This chain connects TRBV7-2 to TRBJ2-7, with 7 bases identical to TRBD2. V lost 5 bases and J lost 3; bases outside the gene matches: 7. The CDR3 has 14 residues. Germline-derived CDR1 and CDR2 are SGHTA and FQGNSA. This chain's CDR3 is CASSLERGRYEQYF. The CDR3 bases are TGTGCCAGCAGCCTCGAGCGGGGACGCTACGAGCAGTACTTC.

The chain has TRBV6-6 and TRBJ1-3; 8 bases line up with TRBD1. Trimming cost V 6 bases and J 8 bases; bases outside gene matches: 15. The CDR3 contains 16 residues. The V gene's germline CDR1 is MNHNY and CDR2 SVGAGI (reference sequence). This CDR3 reads CASSMGGGRGLDTIYF. Written as DNA, the CDR3 is TGTGCCAGCAGCATGGGGGGCGGCAGGGGGCTTGACACCATATATTTT.

This chain links TRBV14 with TRBJ2-1; TRBD1 is a possible D gene (6 bases). CDR1 is SGHDN and CDR2 is FVKESK in the germline V gene. The germline V and J ends were trimmed by 4 bases and 7 bases, with 23 bases remaining between them. The CDR3 sequence is 17 residues long. CDR3: CASSPRLKQGLGNEQFF. CDR3 sequence (DNA): TGTGCCAGCAGCCCGCGCCTTAAACAGGGCCTCGGGAATGAGCAGTTCTTC.

V gene TRBV9 combines with J gene TRBJ1-1; D not resolved. This CDR3 spans 13 amino acids. Germline V gene lookup returns CDR1 SGDLS and CDR2 YYNGEE. The V and J ends lost 7 bases and 4 bases respectively, with 14 bases between them. The CDR3 spells CASGTGSPTEAFF. The CDR3 DNA is TGTGCCAGCGGAACCGGGTCCCCCACTGAAGCTTTCTTT.

The gene calls are TRBV6-4 and TRBJ2-1, with 12 positions matching TRBD2. Germline CDR1 reads MRHNA; CDR2 reads SNTAGT. V lost 5 bases and J lost 7; bases outside the gene matches: 6. The CDR3 loop spans 15 amino acids. In nucleotides, the CDR3 is TGTGCCAGCAGTTTCTCTAGCGGGAGGGGAAATGAGCAGTTCTTC. Translated, it gives CASSFSSGRGNEQFF.

V usage is TRBV5-4 and J usage is TRBJ2-3; TRBD2 agrees at 8 bases. The J segment lost 2 bases and the V segment lost 4 bases, leaving 9 bases of the junction unmatched. Germline CDR1 reads SGHNT; CDR2 reads YYREEE (reference sequence). The CDR3 loop spans 16 amino acids. CDR3 sequence reads: CASSLFTAGATDTQYF. The CDR3 DNA sequence: TGTGCCAGCAGCCTCTTTACAGCGGGGGCCACAGATACGCAGTATTTT.

Here the CDR3 reads CASSLDRGNAFF. CDR3 sequence (DNA): TGTGCCAGCAGTTTAGACAGGGGTAACGCTTTCTTT. The rearrangement links TRBV12-3 or TRBV12-4 to TRBJ1-1; 7 bases match TRBD1. After removal of 1 base from V and 11 bases from J, the junction contained 4 bases not matched to a gene. CDR3 length equals 12 residues.

The rearrangement uses TRBV19 and TRBJ2-1; a weak D match, TRBD1 (5 bases). Per germline, CDR1 LNHDA and CDR2 SQIVND (reference sequence). Trimming removed 7 bases at V and 14 bases at J, with 27 bases between. This CDR3 contains 15 residues. The CDR3: CASKGQGNDGREKFF. In nucleotides, the CDR3 is TGTGCCAGTAAAGGGCAGGGCAACGATGGACGTGAAAAGTTCTTC.

The chain carries TRBV5-4 and TRBJ2-1; 7 nucleotides match TRBD2. This CDR3 has 17 residues. Germline V gene lookup returns CDR1 SGHNT and CDR2 YYREEE (reference sequence). V shed 2 bases and J 9 bases; nucleotides not matched to a gene: 17. CDR3 sequence (DNA): TGTGCCAGCAGCTTATATCATGGGGGGGGGTCCGCCGGTGAGCAGTTCTTC. Residues: CASSLYHGGGSAGEQFF.

J is TRBJ1-2 and V is TRBV27; 8 bases align to TRBD1. Germline-derived CDR1 and CDR2 are MNHEY and SMNVEV (reference sequence). The CDR3 extends over 15 amino acids. V lost 6 bases, J lost 4 bases, and 10 bases stayed unmatched. CDR3 residues: CASRGMLQGVYGYTF. The CDR3 nucleotides are TGTGCCAGCAGGGGTATGTTACAGGGGGTCTATGGCTACACCTTC.

The chain joins TRBV27 to TRBJ2-5; the match to TRBD1 covers 10 bases. Germline loops: CDR1 MNHEY, CDR2 SMNVEV (reference sequence). The CDR3 totals 17 residues. V was pared by 5 bases and J by 5 bases, with 14 bases of the junction left unmatched. The chain's CDR3 is CASSVRDRGAFAETQYF. Written as DNA, the CDR3 is TGTGCCAGCAGTGTACGGGACAGGGGAGCTTTTGCGGAGACCCAGTACTTC.

This clone came up once. V is TRBV7-9 and J is TRBJ2-1; TRBD2 agrees at 8 bases. V lost 1 base, J lost 6 bases, and 14 bases stayed unmatched. The germline gives CDR1 SEHNR, CDR2 FQNEAQ (reference sequence). The CDR3 contains 18 residues. CDR3 nucleotide sequence: TGTGCCAGCAGCTTAGGACGTATCGGACTAGCTAGTCTCAATGAGCAGTTCTTC. Translation: CASSLGRIGLASLNEQFF.

The gene calls are TRBV28 and TRBJ2-6, with D perhaps matching TRBD2 (6 bases). Trimming removed 6 bases from V and 0 bases from J, with 15 bases in between. Germline CDR1 is MDHEN and CDR2 is SYDVKM. The CDR3 length is 17 residues. CDR3 nucleotide sequence: TGTGCCAGCAGAAAGGGACTGAGCAGCTCTGGGGCCAACGTCCTGACTTTC. It specifies CASRKGLSSSGANVLTF.

This sequence joins TRBV10-3 and TRBJ2-7, with a possible D match to TRBD2 (6 bases). Trimming removed 6 bases from V and 2 bases from J, with 11 bases in between. CDR3 length: 13 residues. CDR1 ENHRY and CDR2 SYGVKD come from the germline V gene. CDR3 nucleotide sequence: TGTGCCATCAGGGGGGAGGTTACCTACGAGCAGTACTTC. Translated: CAIRGEVTYEQYF.

The CDR3 sequence: CASSWEGNNEQFF. The CDR3 DNA sequence: TGTGCCAGCAGCTGGGAGGGGAACAATGAGCAGTTCTTC. The rearrangement links TRBV5-6 to TRBJ2-1, with 7 bases fitting TRBD2. V gave up 3 bases and J gave up 5 bases; unmatched junction bases: 2. The CDR3 spans 13 residues. In germline, CDR1 is SGHDT, CDR2 YYEEEE.

V is TRBV5-1 and J is TRBJ2-7, with TRBD1 matching 9 bases. The germline gives CDR1 SGHRS, CDR2 YFSETQ. The CDR3 loop spans 14 amino acids. J lost 3 bases, V lost 3 bases, and 4 bases had no gene match. For the CDR3, the DNA is TGCGCCAGCAGCTCGGGACAGGGTAGCTACGAGCAGTACTTC. Protein product: CASSSGQGSYEQYF.

The rearrangement uses TRBV6-5 and TRBJ2-7; D ambiguous. Trimming took 6 bases from V and 1 from J, leaving 16 bases between them. CDR1 is MNHEY, CDR2 SVGAGI, per germline. This CDR3 has 15 residues. The DNA of the CDR3 is TGTGCCAGCAGACACAGTACCCCAGGTTCCTACGAGCAGTACTTC. It specifies CASRHSTPGSYEQYF.